The source of this TCR beta chain is a study of Graves' ophthalmopathy and Graves' hyperthyroidism. Amplification from RNA transcripts yielded the TCR beta CDR3 regions. Investigators did first-round RT-PCR with HTBI primers, then second-round multiplex PCR. TCRdb re-analysed the multiplex PCR reads in MiXCR, keeping a single row per CDR3 protein. The sample lists roughly 610,000 distinct CDR3 sequences; about a fifth were seen once. General study results and limits: Using 13 signatures, a model distinguished ophthalmopathy from stable hyperthyroidism, reaching about 89% sensitivity and 70% to 83% specificity. It was with about 68% sensitivity and around 72% specificity that the model predicted ophthalmopathy progression. Among thyroid clonotypes expanded above 0.001 frequency, most also appeared in blood.

J was trimmed by 4 bases and V by 0 bases; bases with no gene match: 4. Germline loops: CDR1 DFQATT, CDR2 SNEGSKA (reference sequence). CDR3 length: 15 amino acids. This clonotype occurred many times. Its cognate antigen is unknown. Diagnosis was based on clinical symptoms, serum thyroxine, TRAb, thyroid ultrasound and orbital computed tomography. Material for sequencing was peripheral blood. The source of this sequence is a woman aged 18-35 years with stable Graves' hyperthyroidism. Some clones in this sample may be carry-over from other donors' samples. The genes are TRBV20-1 and TRBJ2-7, with TRBD2 matching 12 bases. The CDR3 loop is CSARDRTSGIYEQYF. The CDR3 nucleotides read TGCAGTGCTAGAGATAGGACTAGCGGGATTTACGAGCAGTACTTC.